This entry describes one TCR beta chain. The target antigen is unknown. The sample belongs to a study of T cell repertoires in cytomegalovirus infection. Study-level findings and limits: The response measured ex vivo was dominated by TCR beta clonotypes (HLA-C-restricted and CMV-specific).

From the reads, TCRdb called clonotypes with MiXCR, one entry per CDR3 protein. This table holds 750,000 to 900,000 distinct CDR3 sequences, just under 30% found once. Germline CDR1 reads MNHNY; CDR2 reads SVGAGI (reference sequence). After removal of 7 bases from V and 7 bases from J, the junction contained 9 bases not matched to a gene. There are 14 residues in the CDR3. Here the sequenced sample was cultured CD8+ T cells from PBMCs, taken from culture after CMV antigen stimulation. The TCR was taken from a human donor in good health (CMV status not recorded). Some clones in this sample may be carry-over from other donors' samples. The chain has TRBV6-6 and TRBJ1-1; TRBD1 agrees at 10 bases. The CDR3 nucleotides are TGTGCCAGCACTCGGGGGACAGGGGAGGGTGAAGCTTTCTTT. Translated, it gives CASTRGTGEGEAFF.